The 7 T cell receptor beta chains given below trace back to one sample, sequenced in a study of shared clonotypes between healthy human individuals. Using immunoSEQ multiplex PCR, the repertoire was profiled, and TCRdb retains in-frame clones only, with some absent. The top ten clones hold less than 0.13% of a sample with 550,000 to 750,000 clones, just under 97% of them seen once. Naive-designated CD8 cells lacked CD45RO, were positively enriched for CCR7, and omitted terminally differentiated effector memory CD45RA+ cells. The source material was naive CD8+ T cells sorted from blood. The receptors come from a woman aged 30 to 39 in good health.

This clone appeared once. The DNA of the CDR3 is TGTGCCAGCAGTGGGGGCCCTCTAGTCTCTGGAAACACCATATATTTT. The encoded protein is CASSGGPLVSGNTIYF. This rearrangement joins TRBV6-1 to TRBJ1-3; perhaps TRBD1 as D (5 bases). CDR1 and CDR2 (germline): MNHNS, SASEGT. CDR3 length: 16 amino acids. V lost 4 bases and J 0 bases, leaving 13 bases between the germline ends.

This chain joins TRBV5-1 and TRBJ2-7; 14 bases fit TRBD2. The CDR3 loop spans 16 amino acids. V dropped 3 bases and J dropped 6; count of bases not matched to a gene: 8. CDR1 and CDR2 from the germline V gene are SGHRS and YFSETQ. CDR3 bases: TGCGCCAGCAGCTGGACAGGGACTAGCGGGAGCCCCGAGCAGTACTTC. Amino acid sequence: CASSWTGTSGSPEQYF.

The gene calls are TRBV5-4 and TRBJ2-2; D assignment may be TRBD1 or TRBD2 (5 bases each). CDR3 length: 12 amino acids. The germline gives CDR1 SGHNT, CDR2 YYREEE (reference sequence). Trimming shortened V by 5 bases and J by 6 bases, and 8 bases separated the two germline ends. DNA for the CDR3: TGTGCCAGCAGGGGGGAGCCCGGGGAGCTGTTTTTT. This sequence encodes CASRGEPGELFF.

The V and J genes are TRBV2 and TRBJ1-5; D remains ambiguous. Germline V CDR1 and CDR2: SNHLY, FYNNEI. Trimming left V 0 bases short and J 3 bases short, with 6 bases between. The CDR3 has 14 residues. CDR3 sequence: CASSEAKFNQPQHF. The CDR3 coding sequence is TGTGCCAGCAGTGAAGCAAAGTTCAATCAGCCCCAGCATTTT.

This chain connects TRBV27 to TRBJ1-5; D perhaps matches TRBD1 (5 bases). V lost 5 bases, J lost 3 bases, and 11 bases lay in between. The CDR3 is made up of 14 amino acids. Germline CDR1 is MNHEY and CDR2 is SMNVEV (reference sequence). The CDR3 spells CASSRQGYNQPQHF. For the CDR3, the DNA is TGTGCCAGCAGTCGCCAGGGTTACAATCAGCCCCAGCATTTT.

The chain recombines TRBV28 with TRBJ1-2; perhaps TRBD1 as D (5 bases). V lost 10 bases to trimming and J lost 4 bases, with 25 bases between them. The CDR3 is made up of 16 amino acids. Germline V lookup: CDR1 MDHEN, CDR2 SYDVKM. CDR3 in DNA: TGTGCCACCAGCTTGGTCCAGGGCGGAGGCATCTATGGCTACACCTTC. Protein sequence: CATSLVQGGGIYGYTF.

The V gene is TRBV6-6, the J gene TRBJ2-1, with 7 bases identical to TRBD2. Germline V lookup: CDR1 MNHNY, CDR2 SVGAGI (reference sequence). The ends lost 2 bases at V and 6 bases at J; junction bases unmatched: 4. The CDR3 has 14 residues. The CDR3 is CASSYGGEGNEQFF. CDR3 DNA sequence: TGTGCCAGCAGTTACGGGGGGGAAGGCAATGAGCAGTTCTTC.